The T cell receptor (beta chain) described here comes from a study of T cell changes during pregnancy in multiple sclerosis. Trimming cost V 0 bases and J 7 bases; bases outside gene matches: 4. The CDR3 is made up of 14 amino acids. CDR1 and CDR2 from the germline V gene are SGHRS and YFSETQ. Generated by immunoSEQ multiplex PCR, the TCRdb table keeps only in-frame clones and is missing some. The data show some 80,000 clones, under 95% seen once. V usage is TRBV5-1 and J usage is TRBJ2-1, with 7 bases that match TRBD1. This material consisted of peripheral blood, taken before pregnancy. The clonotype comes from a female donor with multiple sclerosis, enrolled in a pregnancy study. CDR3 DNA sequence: TGCGCCAGCAGCTTGGGGGACAGTCGTAATGAGCAGTTCTTC. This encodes CASSLGDSRNEQFF.